The clone carrying this T cell receptor beta chain was observed a handful of times. This sample stems from a study of blood T cell repertoires in COVID-19. As for the study in general: COVID-19 samples, acute and convalescent, were from the United States, Italy and Spain. PBMCs, B-cell-depleted T cells, or T cells provided the cDNA or gDNA that made up the material.

The CDR3 extends over 18 amino acids. In the study's own analysis: Amplification of reference gene primers was used by the study to estimate nucleated cell counts. Clones were sequenced by immunoSEQ multiplex PCR, and TCRdb holds only the in-frame ones, with some missing. V and J calls and clone size are copied from that table; D and trimming were computed from the DNA. The sample carries tens of thousands of clones, 75% to 90% recorded once. V and J are TRBV21-1 and TRBJ1-6. TRBV21-1 is listed as a pseudogene. The sequencing sample was made of peripheral blood. The sequence came from a man older than 75 with active or convalescent COVID-19. The CDR3 DNA follows: TGTGCCAGCAGCAAAGCGGAGGGAGAGGGCTCCTATAATTCACCCCTCCACTTT. Protein: CASSKAEGEGSYNSPLHF.